The T cell receptor (beta chain) under discussion was sequenced for a study of spatial heterogeneity in lung cancer. Study-level background: Averaged across combinations, each unique TCR and UMI pairing appeared more than ten times in raw reads, which were uncorrected. Notes on the study in general: In blood, ubiquitous expanded tumor TCRs appeared more at resection than follow-up.

This clonotype was seen only a few times. Its specificity is unknown. Time point: sample taken at primary tumor resection. Whole RNA came from tumor, nontumor lung or frozen PBMC and was sequenced without being sorted. Donation came from over 60 patients with untreated early-stage non-small cell lung cancer. Unique molecular identifiers tagged every individual TCR cDNA molecule. TCRdb reprocessed the 5' RACE reads with MiXCR, giving one entry per CDR3 protein. The sample comprises around 75,000 distinct CDR3 sequences, 10% to 15% of which are singletons, and under 7.5% rests with the top ten. The germline V gene has CDR1 DFQATT and CDR2 SNEGSKA (reference sequence). V shed 5 bases, J shed 4 bases, and the junction held 6 bases outside the gene matches. The CDR3 runs to 14 residues.

The receptor's source is a male donor with early-stage non-small cell lung cancer. The gene calls are TRBV20-1 and TRBJ1-5; TRBD1 aligns across 9 bases. This sample comprised PBMCs, obtained at surgery. The CDR3 coding sequence is TGCAGTGCTTTCCGGACAGGGGAAAATCAGCCCCAGCATTTT. Translation gives CSAFRTGENQPQHF.